The TCR beta chain under discussion was sequenced for a study of T cell repertoires in cytomegalovirus infection. Turning to the study itself: Selected CMV epitopes included recently identified HLA-C-restricted ones as well as well-studied HLA-B-restricted ones.

This CDR3 is built from 12 residues. Germline V gene data show CDR1 as SGHAT and CDR2 as FQDESV (reference sequence). V was clipped by 5 bases and J by 9 bases, with 14 bases between them. As regards this clonotype: Its cognate antigen is unknown.

Using its own MiXCR run on the reads, TCRdb lists one record per CDR3 protein. The sample has roughly 700,000 distinct CDR3 sequences, around a third seen once; the top ten hold 15% to 20%. The receptor was derived from a human donor in good health (CMV status not recorded). Some clones in this sample may be carry-over from other donors' samples. The rearrangement links TRBV11-1 to TRBJ2-7, with D perhaps being TRBD1 or TRBD2 (5 bases each). The sequenced sample was cultured PBMCs, obtained from culture after CMV antigen stimulation. In DNA, the CDR3 is TGTGCCAGCAGCCTCGGGACGACGAGGCAGTACTTC. As protein: CASSLGTTRQYF.